This T cell receptor beta chain came from a study of cytomegalovirus exposure and HLA in healthy donors. Points from the study as a whole: When analyzed later, a missense DCLRE1C variant was found to be linked to TCR beta V- and J-gene trimming.

The CDR3 has 15 amino acids. Germline V gene lookup returns CDR1 MRHNA and CDR2 SNTAGT. After removal of 8 bases from V and 5 bases from J, the junction contained 12 bases not matched to a gene. 60 Vbeta and 13 Jbeta primers were used in PCR. The table came from immunoSEQ multiplex PCR; TCRdb's copy has only in-frame clones and leaves some out. Of roughly 190,000 clones in the sample, under 85% were seen once. With regard to this clone: As yet, its antigen is unknown.

The chain recombines TRBV6-4 with TRBJ2-1, with TRBD2 matching over 7 bases. Sequencing was carried out using PBMCs. The sequence was obtained from a woman aged 45 to 65 in good health and CMV-seropositive. CDR3 in DNA: TGTGCCAGCTTGGCGAGCGGGGAAACCCACAATGAGCAGTTCTTC. This encodes CASLASGETHNEQFF.